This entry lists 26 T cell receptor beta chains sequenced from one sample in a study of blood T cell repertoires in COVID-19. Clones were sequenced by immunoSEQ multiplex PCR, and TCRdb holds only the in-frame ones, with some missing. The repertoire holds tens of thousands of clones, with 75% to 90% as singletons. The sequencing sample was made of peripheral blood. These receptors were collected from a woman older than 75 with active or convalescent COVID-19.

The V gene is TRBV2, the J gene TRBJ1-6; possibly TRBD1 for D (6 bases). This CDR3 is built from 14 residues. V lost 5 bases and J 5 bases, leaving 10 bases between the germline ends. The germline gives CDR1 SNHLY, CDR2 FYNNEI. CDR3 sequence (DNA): TGTGCCAGCAGTACAGGGTTGAATAATTCACCCCTCCACTTT. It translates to CASSTGLNNSPLHF.

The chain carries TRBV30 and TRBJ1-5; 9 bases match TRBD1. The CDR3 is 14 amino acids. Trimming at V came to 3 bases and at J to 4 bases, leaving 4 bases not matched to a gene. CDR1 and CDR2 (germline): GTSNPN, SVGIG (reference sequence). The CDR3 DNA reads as TGTGCCTGGAGCCCCGGGACAGGGAATCAGCCCCAGCATTTT. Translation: CAWSPGTGNQPQHF. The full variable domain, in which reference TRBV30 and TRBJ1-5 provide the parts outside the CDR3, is SQTIHQWPATLVQPVGSPLSLECTVEGTSNPNLYWYRQAAGRGLQLLFYSVGIGQISSEVPQNLSASRPQDRQFILSSKKLLLSDSGFYLCAWSPGTGNQPQHFGDGTRLSIL.

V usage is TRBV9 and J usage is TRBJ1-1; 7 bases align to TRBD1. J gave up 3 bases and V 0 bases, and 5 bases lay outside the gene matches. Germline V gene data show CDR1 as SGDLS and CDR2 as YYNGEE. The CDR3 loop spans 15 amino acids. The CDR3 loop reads CASSVEGALDTEAFF. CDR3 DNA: TGTGCCAGCAGCGTAGAGGGGGCTCTGGACACTGAAGCTTTCTTT.

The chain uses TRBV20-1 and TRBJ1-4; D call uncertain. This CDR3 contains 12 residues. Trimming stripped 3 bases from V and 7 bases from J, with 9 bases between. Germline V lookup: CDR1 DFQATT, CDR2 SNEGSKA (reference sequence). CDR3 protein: CSASAVREKLFF. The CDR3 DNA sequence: TGCAGTGCTAGTGCGGTACGTGAAAAACTGTTTTTT.

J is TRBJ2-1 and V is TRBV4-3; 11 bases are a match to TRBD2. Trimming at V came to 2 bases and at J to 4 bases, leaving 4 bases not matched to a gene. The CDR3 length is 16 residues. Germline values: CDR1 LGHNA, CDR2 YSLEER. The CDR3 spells CASSQRLAGMYNEQFF. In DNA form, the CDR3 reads TGCGCCAGCAGCCAAAGACTAGCGGGGATGTACAATGAGCAGTTCTTC.

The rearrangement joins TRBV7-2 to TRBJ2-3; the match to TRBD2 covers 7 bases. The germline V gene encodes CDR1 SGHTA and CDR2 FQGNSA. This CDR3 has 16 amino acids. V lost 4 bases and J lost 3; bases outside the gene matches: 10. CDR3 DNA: TGTGCCAGCAGCTCAACCATGGGCGGGGGTACAGATACGCAGTATTTT. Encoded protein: CASSSTMGGGTDTQYF. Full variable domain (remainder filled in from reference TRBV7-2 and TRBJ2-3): GAGVSQSPSNKVTEKGKDVELRCDPISGHTALYWYRQSLGQGLEFLIYFQGNSAPDKSGLPSDRFSAERTGGSVSTLTIQRTQQEDSAVYLCASSSTMGGGTDTQYFGPGTRLTVL.

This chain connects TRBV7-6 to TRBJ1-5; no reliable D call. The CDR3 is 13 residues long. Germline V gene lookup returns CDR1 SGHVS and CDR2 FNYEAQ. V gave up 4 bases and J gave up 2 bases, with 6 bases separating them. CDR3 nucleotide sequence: TGTGCCAGCAGCTCCTCCGGCAATCAGCCCCAGCATTTT. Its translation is CASSSSGNQPQHF.

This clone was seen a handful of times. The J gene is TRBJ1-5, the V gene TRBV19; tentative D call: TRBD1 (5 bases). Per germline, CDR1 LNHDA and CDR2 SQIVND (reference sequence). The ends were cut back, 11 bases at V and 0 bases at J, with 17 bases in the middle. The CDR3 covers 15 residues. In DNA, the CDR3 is TGTGCCGGAGGGACCACGGCATATAGCAATCAGCCCCAGCATTTT. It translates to CAGGTTAYSNQPQHF.

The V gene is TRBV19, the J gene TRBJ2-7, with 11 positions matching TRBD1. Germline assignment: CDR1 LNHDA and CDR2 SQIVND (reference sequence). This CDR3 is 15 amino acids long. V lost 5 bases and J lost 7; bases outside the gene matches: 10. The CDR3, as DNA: TGTGCCAGTAGTGCCCGGACAGGGGGCGCGGATGAGCAGTACTTC. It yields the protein CASSARTGGADEQYF.

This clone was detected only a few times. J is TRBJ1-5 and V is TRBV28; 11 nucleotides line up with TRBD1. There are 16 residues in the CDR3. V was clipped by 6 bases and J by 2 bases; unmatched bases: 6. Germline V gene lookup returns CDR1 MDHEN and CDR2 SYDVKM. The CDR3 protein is CASRWTGGGGNQPQHF. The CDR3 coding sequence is TGTGCCAGCAGGTGGACAGGGGGCGGAGGCAATCAGCCCCAGCATTTT.

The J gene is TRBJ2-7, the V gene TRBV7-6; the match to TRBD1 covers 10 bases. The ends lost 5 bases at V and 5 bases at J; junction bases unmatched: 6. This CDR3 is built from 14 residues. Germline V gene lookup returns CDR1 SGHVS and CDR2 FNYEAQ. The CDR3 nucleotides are TGTGCCAGCAGCCCCAGGGACAGGGGTAACGAGCAGTACTTC. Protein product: CASSPRDRGNEQYF.

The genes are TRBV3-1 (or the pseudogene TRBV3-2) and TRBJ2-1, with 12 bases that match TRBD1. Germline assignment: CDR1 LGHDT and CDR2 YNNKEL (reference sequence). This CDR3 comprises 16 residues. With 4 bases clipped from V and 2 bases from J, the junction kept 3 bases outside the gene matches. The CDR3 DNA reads TGTGCCAGCAGCCCCCGGGACAGGGGGCCCTACAATGAGCAGTTCTTC. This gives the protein CASSPRDRGPYNEQFF.

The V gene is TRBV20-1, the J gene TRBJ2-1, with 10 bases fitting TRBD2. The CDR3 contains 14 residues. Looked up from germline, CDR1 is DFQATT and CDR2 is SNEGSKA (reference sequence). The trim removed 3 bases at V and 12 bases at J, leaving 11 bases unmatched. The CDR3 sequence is CSASISGGAPGQFF. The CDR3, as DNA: TGCAGTGCTAGTATAAGCGGGGGGGCCCCAGGGCAGTTCTTC.

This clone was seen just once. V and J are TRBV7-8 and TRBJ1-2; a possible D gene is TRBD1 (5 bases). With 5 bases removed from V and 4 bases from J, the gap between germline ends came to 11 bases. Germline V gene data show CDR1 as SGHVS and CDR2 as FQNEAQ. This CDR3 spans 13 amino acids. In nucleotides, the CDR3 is TGTGCCAGCAGCCCCACGGGGGGCTATGGCTACACCTTC. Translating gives CASSPTGGYGYTF.

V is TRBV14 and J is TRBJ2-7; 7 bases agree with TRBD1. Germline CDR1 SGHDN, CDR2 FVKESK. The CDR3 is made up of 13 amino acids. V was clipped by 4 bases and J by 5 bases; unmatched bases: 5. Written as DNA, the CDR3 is TGTGCCAGCAGCCTTGGGACAGTCCACGAGCAGTACTTC. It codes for CASSLGTVHEQYF.

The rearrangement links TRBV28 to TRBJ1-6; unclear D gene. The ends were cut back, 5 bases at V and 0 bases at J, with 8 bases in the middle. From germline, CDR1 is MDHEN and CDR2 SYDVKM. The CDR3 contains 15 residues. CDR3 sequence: CASSLGSSYNSPLHF. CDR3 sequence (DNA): TGTGCCAGCAGTCTGGGGAGCTCCTATAATTCACCCCTCCACTTT.

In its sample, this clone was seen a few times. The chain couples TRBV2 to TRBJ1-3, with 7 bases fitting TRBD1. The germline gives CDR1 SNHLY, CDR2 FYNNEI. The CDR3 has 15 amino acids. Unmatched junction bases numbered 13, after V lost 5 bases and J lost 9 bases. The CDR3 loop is CASSLYQGETGTIYF. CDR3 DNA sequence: TGTGCCAGCAGTCTCTATCAGGGGGAGACTGGCACCATATATTTT.

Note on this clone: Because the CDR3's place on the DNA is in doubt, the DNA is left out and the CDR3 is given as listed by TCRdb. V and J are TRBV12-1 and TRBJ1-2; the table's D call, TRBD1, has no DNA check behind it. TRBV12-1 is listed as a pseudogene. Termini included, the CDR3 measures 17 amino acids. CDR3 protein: CASSFAQGAGLGYGYTF.

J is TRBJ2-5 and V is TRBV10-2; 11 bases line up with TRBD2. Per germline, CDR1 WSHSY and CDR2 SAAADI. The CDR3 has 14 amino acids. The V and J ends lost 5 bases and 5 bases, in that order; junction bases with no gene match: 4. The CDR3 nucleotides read TGCGCCAGCAGTCTAGCGGGAGGCAGTGAGACCCAGTACTTC. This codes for CASSLAGGSETQYF.

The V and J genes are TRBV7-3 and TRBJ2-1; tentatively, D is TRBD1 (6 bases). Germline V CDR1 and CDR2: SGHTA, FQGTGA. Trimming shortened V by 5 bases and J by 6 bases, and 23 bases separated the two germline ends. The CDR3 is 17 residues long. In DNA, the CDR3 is TGTGCCAGCAGCCCAGGGGACGGAGTACCGATTGTCAATGAGCAGTTCTTC. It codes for CASSPGDGVPIVNEQFF.

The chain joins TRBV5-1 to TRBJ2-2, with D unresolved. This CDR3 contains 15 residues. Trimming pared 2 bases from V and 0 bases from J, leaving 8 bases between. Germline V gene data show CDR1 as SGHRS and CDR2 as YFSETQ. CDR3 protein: CASSFLTANTGELFF. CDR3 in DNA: TGCGCCAGCAGCTTTTTAACAGCGAACACCGGGGAGCTGTTTTTT.

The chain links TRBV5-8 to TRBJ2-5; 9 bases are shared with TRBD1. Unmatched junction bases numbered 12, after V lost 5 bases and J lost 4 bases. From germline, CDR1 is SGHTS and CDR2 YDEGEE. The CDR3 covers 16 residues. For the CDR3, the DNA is TGTGCCAGCAGTCCCGAACGGACAGGGGTTGGAGAGACCCAGTACTTC. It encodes CASSPERTGVGETQYF.

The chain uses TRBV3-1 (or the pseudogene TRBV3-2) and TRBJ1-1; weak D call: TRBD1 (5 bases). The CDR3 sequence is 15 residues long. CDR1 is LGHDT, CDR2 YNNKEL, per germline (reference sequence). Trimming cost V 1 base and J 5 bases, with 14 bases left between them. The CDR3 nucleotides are TGTGCCAGCAGCCAAGGAGCAGGGTTGAGAACTGAAGCTTTCTTT. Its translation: CASSQGAGLRTEAFF.

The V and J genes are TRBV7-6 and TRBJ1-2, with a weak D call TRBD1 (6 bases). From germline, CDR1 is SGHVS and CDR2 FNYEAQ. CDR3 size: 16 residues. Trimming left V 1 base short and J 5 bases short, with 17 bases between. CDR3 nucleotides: TGTGCCAGCAGCTTAGGCTCAGGGGCAGTAACTTATGGCTACACCTTC. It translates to CASSLGSGAVTYGYTF.

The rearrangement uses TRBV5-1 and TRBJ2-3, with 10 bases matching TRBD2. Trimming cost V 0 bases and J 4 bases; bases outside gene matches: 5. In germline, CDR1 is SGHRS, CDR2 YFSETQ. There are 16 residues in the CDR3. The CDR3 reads CASSLDTSGAADTQYF. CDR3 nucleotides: TGCGCCAGCAGCTTGGACACTAGCGGGGCAGCAGATACGCAGTATTTT.

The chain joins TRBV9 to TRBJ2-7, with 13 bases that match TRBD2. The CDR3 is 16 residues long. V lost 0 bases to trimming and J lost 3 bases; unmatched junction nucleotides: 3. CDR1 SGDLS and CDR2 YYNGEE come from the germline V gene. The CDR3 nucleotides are TGTGCCAGCAGCGTAGGGGGGACTAGCGGGATCTACGAGCAGTACTTC. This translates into CASSVGGTSGIYEQYF. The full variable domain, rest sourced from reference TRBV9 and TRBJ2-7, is DSGVTQTPKHLITATGQRVTLRCSPRSGDLSVYWYQQSLDQGLQFLIQYYNGEERAKGNILERFSAQQFPDLHSELNLSSLELGDSALYFCASSVGGTSGIYEQYFGPGTRLTVT.